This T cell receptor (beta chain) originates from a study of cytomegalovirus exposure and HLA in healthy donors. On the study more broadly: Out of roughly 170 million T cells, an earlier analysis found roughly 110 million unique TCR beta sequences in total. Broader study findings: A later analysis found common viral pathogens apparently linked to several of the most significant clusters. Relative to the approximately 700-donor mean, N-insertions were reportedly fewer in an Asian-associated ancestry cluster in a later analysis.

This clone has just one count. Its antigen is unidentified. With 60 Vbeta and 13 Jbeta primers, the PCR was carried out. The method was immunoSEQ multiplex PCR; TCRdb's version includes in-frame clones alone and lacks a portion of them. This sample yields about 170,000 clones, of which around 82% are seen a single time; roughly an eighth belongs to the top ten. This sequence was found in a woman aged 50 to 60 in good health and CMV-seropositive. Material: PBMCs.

The CDR3 region is CASSLAEQGYEQYF. DNA for the CDR3: TGTGCCAGCAGCTTAGCGGAACAGGGCTACGAGCAGTACTTC. The rearrangement joins TRBV7-6 to TRBJ2-7; maybe TRBD1 (6 bases). This CDR3 is built from 14 residues. V lost 0 bases, J lost 3 bases, and 9 bases lay in between. Germline V gene data show CDR1 as SGHVS and CDR2 as FNYEAQ.